This TCR beta chain came from a study of blood T cell repertoires in COVID-19 (dated by TCRdb to 2018 to 2021). A note on the overall study: Samples covering the acute and convalescent phases of COVID-19 were provided by collaborators in the United States, Italy and Spain. The prospective study material was composed of cDNA or gDNA derived from T cells, B-cell-depleted T cells, or PBMCs. Deeply sampled blood TCRbeta repertoires from subjects exposed to, actively infected with, or recovered from COVID-19 were included in the dataset. The repertoires were made available in a free public database intended to serve as a resource for research on the immune response to SARS-CoV-2. The samples were drawn from the first 160 participants of the ongoing ImmuneRACE study and from some 1,300 subjects provided by 6 global collaborators. Nearly every sample came with metadata listing a de-identified subject ID, COVID-19 status, age in years and sex. Where available, HLA class I and class II types were taken from metadata supplied by the sample provider and were not determined by assay-based typing. What the authors observed across the whole study: Clinical and demographic metadata were provided uncurated, with the amount varying by source and participant.

The immunoSEQ Assay, a bias-controlled multiplex PCR, was used to amplify TCRbeta CDR3 regions from genomic DNA. The paper's data handling went like this. Within the assay, amplification of reference gene primers was used to estimate how many nucleated cells each sample contained. To quantify the absolute abundance of each unique TCRbeta CDR3 rearrangement, sequence reads were collapsed and filtered. For each sample, productive Simpson clonality was calculated by taking the square root of Simpson's diversity index across productive rearrangements. This immuneACCESS table, as held by TCRdb, lists in-frame sequences with V and J called but not all clones. Of the missing ones, under half trace to an unresolved V gene in checked studies; the others have no known cause. The V and J calls and clone size were taken over from that table, and D and trimming were inferred from the DNA. A total of 130,000 to 150,000 clones appear in this sample, less than 90% of them only once. The ten largest clones represent less than 6% of the sample.

Participants in the prospective study were enrolled through a virtual design, were aged roughly 18 to 100 years, and lived in roughly 26 United States geographic areas. Cohort assignment in the prospective study relied on participant-reported clinical history from a screening survey and a study questionnaire. Exposed participants were defined as having been in contact with someone with a PCR-confirmed or clinician-diagnosed COVID-19 case within 2 weeks of study entry. Each participant in the prospective study had whole blood, serum and a nasopharyngeal or oropharyngeal swab collected by mobile phlebotomists. Additional blood draws and questionnaires over a roughly two-month period could optionally be provided by prospective study participants. Before DNA extraction, prospective study blood samples were shipped either frozen or at room temperature. Concerning this clone: Its antigen target is currently unknown. The record has no base qualities; no much larger clone is one base away.

CDR1 and CDR2 are read off the germline V gene (reference sequence) as MNHEY and SMNVEV. The CDR3 spans 15 residues, from the cysteine through the phenylalanine. Of all the DNA, just the CDR3 is kept, 45 bases in frame from base 1. V loses 6 bases at its end and J loses 4 bases; junction bases beyond the gene matches: 8. The material sequenced was PBMCs or T cells enriched from blood (not recorded which). The sequence was collected from a woman aged 45 to 65 who had been exposed to COVID-19. The rearrangement joined TRBV27 to TRBJ1-5, and TRBD1 matches 8 of the central bases. CDR3 protein: CASRGGQGPNQPQHF. Here is the DNA: TGTGCCAGCAGGGGAGGACAGGGCCCTAATCAGCCCCAGCATTTT.